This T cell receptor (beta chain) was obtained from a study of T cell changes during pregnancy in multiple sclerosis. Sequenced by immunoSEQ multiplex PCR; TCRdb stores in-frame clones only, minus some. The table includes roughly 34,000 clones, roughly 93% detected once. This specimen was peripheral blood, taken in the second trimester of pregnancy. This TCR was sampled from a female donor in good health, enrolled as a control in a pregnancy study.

In nucleotides, the CDR3 is TGTGCCAGCAGCTTAGGGGGACAGGGGAGAACTAACTATGGCTACACCTTC. Protein product: CASSLGGQGRTNYGYTF. The chain employs TRBV7-2 and TRBJ1-2; 10 positions match TRBD1. The CDR3 runs 17 residues. The germline V gene has CDR1 SGHTA and CDR2 FQGNSA. The V segment lost 1 base and the J segment 0 bases; nucleotides outside the gene matches: 5.